This T cell receptor beta chain was captured by sequencing in a study of cytomegalovirus exposure and HLA in healthy donors. Overall study findings and caveats: Analyses of presence/absence relied on an assumption of roughly uniform sequencing depth across donors. TCR beta V- and J-gene trimming, according to a later analysis, was linked to a missense DCLRE1C variant. The number of N-insertions in an Asian-associated ancestry cluster was reportedly below the roughly 670-donor mean in a later analysis.

Primers included in the PCR were 60 Vbeta and 13 Jbeta primers. TCRdb's copy holds only in-frame clones and misses some; the assay was immunoSEQ multiplex PCR. This table holds 100,000 to 150,000 clones, over 70% found once. V was shortened by 6 bases and J by 7 bases, with 12 bases between the two germline ends. The CDR3 sequence is 12 residues long. Germline V gives CDR1 KGHSH, CDR2 LQKENI. Regarding this clone: Its target is unknown.

This rearrangement joins TRBV18 to TRBJ2-5, with D possibly being TRBD2 (6 bases). The TCR comes from a woman in her forties or fifties in good health and CMV-seronegative. Sequences were obtained from PBMCs. The CDR3: CASSGPEGTQYF. CDR3 DNA: TGTGCCAGCTCGGGTCCGGAGGGGACCCAGTACTTC.